This entry is about one T cell receptor beta chain. Its antigen is unidentified. This sample is part of a study of vaccination and CD4 T cells after COVID-19. Oncomine TCR Beta short-read sequencing was applied to DNA from cultured CD4+ T cells. It was from cultured CD4+ T cells that genomic DNA was extracted. Each CDR3 protein gets one entry after TCRdb re-called the PCR reads with MiXCR. The sample shows fewer than 15,000 distinct CDR3 sequences, less than 55% of them seen only once. The sample's treatment: approximately 11-day PBMC culture with coronavirus spike peptide pools or control peptides (ViraFEST assay). ViraFEST relied on peptide pools to expand antigen-specific T cells; the TCRs were sequenced afterward. This CDR3 has 16 amino acids. From germline, CDR1 is MNHEY and CDR2 SVGEGT. The ends lost 7 bases at V and 5 bases at J; junction bases unmatched: 12. Notes on the study in general: The great majority, 304 of 307 vaccine-specific clones, proved spike mono-reactive in convalescent patients.

Material: cultured CD4+ T cells from blood, obtained after SARS-CoV-2 vaccination. This receptor was identified in a human donor with COVID-19. The V and J genes are TRBV6-2 or TRBV6-3 and TRBJ2-5, with 11 bases fitting TRBD1. The CDR3 DNA is TGTGCCAGCACAGAACCCGGGACAGGGGGAGTGGAGACCCAGTACTTC. Translation gives CASTEPGTGGVETQYF.